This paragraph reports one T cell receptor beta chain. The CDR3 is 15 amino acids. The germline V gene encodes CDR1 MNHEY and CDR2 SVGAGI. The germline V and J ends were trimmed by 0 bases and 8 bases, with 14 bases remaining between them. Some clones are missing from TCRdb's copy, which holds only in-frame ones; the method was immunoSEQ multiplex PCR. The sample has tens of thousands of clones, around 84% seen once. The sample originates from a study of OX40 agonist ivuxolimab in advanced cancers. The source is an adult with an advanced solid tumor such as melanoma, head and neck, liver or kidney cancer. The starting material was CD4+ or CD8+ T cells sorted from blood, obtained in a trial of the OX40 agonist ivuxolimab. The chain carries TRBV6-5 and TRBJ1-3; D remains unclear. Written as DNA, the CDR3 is TGTGCCAGCAGTTACTCGACCAATCAGGCACACACCATATATTTT. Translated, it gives CASSYSTNQAHTIYF.